The clone carrying this T cell receptor (beta chain) has a count of ten or more. The sequenced fragment ends 3 residues before the CDR3 boundary, so the rest is inferred from the germline J gene. The data originate from a study of T cell clonality in common variable immunodeficiency. V was clipped by 3 bases and J by 3 bases; unmatched bases: 7. The V gene's germline CDR1 is DFQATT and CDR2 SNEGSKA (reference sequence). The CDR3 length is 15 residues. The repertoire was sequenced with immunoSEQ multiplex PCR; TCRdb's copy has only in-frame clones and lacks some. The sample is made up of 30,000 to 40,000 clones, none counted only once.

This receptor was taken from a person aged 18-70 years in good health. This rearrangement joins TRBV20-1 to TRBJ1-5, with TRBD1 identical over 8 bases. The sequenced material came from peripheral blood mononuclear cells. CDR3: CSASHQGAPNQPQHF. The covered CDR3 bases are TGCAGTGCTAGTCACCAGGGGGCCCCCAATCAGCCC.